Many counts were recorded for the clone carrying this TCR beta chain. What it binds is unknown. The data were obtained in a study of early T cells in non-severe SARS-CoV-2 infection. Across the study: Sequenced bulk RNA came from whole blood that was unsorted, and chains were unpaired. Findings of the study overall: Anti-spike CD8 specificities were favored by VDJdb matching, whose results missed private and CD4 specificities.

Individual cDNA molecules each received unique molecular identifiers attached to them. MiXCR was run by TCRdb on the 5' RACE reads, yielding one entry per CDR3 protein. The sample consists of tens of thousands of distinct CDR3 sequences, 4% to 5.5% of them appearing once. The CDR3 consists of 14 residues. Per germline, CDR1 LGHNA and CDR2 YSLEER. The V gene end was trimmed by 4 bases and the J gene end by 4 bases; junction bases not matched to a gene: 6. This clonotype was sampled from an adult who was a healthcare worker with PCR-confirmed SARS-CoV-2 infection or an uninfected control (not recorded which). The genes are TRBV4-3 and TRBJ2-7; 8 bases are shared with TRBD2. Sequenced material: whole blood. In DNA form, the CDR3 reads TGCGCCAGCAGCCCGGCAGCGGGAGTGTACGAGCAGTACTTC. It codes for CASSPAAGVYEQYF.